This T cell receptor (beta chain) was retrieved from a study of long-term antiretroviral therapy in people with HIV. Donors each had at least one pre-ART PBMC sample and at least two post-ART ones. Treatment for all HIV-infected participants took place in the United States. With survey level as its setting, the immunoSEQ assay was v3.0. Libraries were prepared by immunoSEQ multiplex PCR; TCRdb keeps only in-frame clonotypes and omits some of them. This table holds approximately 20,000 clones, roughly 84% found once. The germline V and J ends were trimmed by 0 bases and 4 bases, with 18 bases remaining between them. Germline V gene lookup returns CDR1 KGHSY and CDR2 FQNENV. This CDR3 is 17 amino acids long. Turning to this clone: The antigen is not known.

Regarding the study as a whole: Compared with controls, HIV repertoires showed narrower CDR3 length ranges. Information on adherence to ART, viral resistance or therapy changes was unavailable.

Sequencing was performed on unsorted PBMCs, taken 0.9 years after starting antiretroviral therapy. V and J are TRBV16 and TRBJ1-2; possibly TRBD1 for D (6 bases). The sequence was collected from a man younger than 30 with HIV. The CDR3 reads CASSQSTAGGGPYGYTF. Written as DNA, the CDR3 is TGTGCCAGCAGCCAATCGACCGCCGGGGGGGGCCCCTATGGCTACACCTTC. Looking up the rest from reference TRBV16 and TRBJ1-2 gives the full variable domain: GEEVAQTPKHLVRGEGQKAKLYCAPIKGHSYVFWYQQVLKNEFKFLISFQNENVFDETGMPKERFSAKCLPNSPCSLEIQATKLEDSAVYFCASSQSTAGGGPYGYTFGSGTRLTVV.